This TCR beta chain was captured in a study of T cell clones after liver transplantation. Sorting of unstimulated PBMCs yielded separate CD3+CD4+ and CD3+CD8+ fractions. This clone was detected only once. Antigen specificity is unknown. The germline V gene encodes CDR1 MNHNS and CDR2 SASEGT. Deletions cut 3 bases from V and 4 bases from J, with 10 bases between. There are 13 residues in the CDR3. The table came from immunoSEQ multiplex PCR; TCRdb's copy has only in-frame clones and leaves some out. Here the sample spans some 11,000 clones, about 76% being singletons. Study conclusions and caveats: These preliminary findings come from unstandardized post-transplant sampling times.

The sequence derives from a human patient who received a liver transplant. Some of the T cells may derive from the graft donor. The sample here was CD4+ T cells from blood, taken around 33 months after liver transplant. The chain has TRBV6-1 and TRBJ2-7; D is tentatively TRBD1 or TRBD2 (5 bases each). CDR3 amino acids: CASSEGREYEQYF. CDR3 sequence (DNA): TGTGCCAGCAGTGAGGGACGTGAGTACGAGCAGTACTTC.